The entry below describes one TCR beta chain. The table came from immunoSEQ multiplex PCR; TCRdb's copy has only in-frame clones and leaves some out. The data show nearly 110,000 clones, approximately 84% seen once. The germline V and J ends were trimmed by 4 bases and 1 base, with 10 bases remaining between them. Germline V gene lookup returns CDR1 LGHDT and CDR2 YNNKEL (reference sequence). The CDR3 is 14 amino acids. This record comes from a study of blood T cell repertoires in COVID-19. Sequencing was done on a sample of peripheral blood. V usage is TRBV3-1 (or the pseudogene TRBV3-2) and J usage is TRBJ1-2; perhaps TRBD1 as D (5 bases). The receptor was isolated from a woman aged 55-70 years with acute or convalescent COVID-19. As DNA, the CDR3 is TGTGCCAGCAGCCGGACGACAGTTAACTATGGCTACACCTTC. This codes for CASSRTTVNYGYTF.